Below, 18 T cell receptor beta chains from the same sample are listed, as sequenced in a study of shared clonotypes between healthy human individuals (dated by TCRdb to about 2020). Libraries were built with the immunoSEQ multiplex PCR assay. TCRdb retrieved this table from immuneACCESS and kept in-frame rearrangements only. Not all clones are present; in checked studies, unresolved V genes account for under half, and no reason is known for the remainder. The sample table records approximately 710,000 clones; 90% of these occur just once. Around a third of the sample rests with the top ten. The material sequenced was memory CD8+ T cells from PBMCs. The sample's cell subset or site label, in plain terms: CD45RO+ cells pooled with CCR7-negative TemRA cells. The receptors here all came from a man between 18 and 29 years old in good health. Some clones in this sample may be carry-over from other donors' samples.

The chain employs TRBV18 and TRBJ1-4, with 10 nucleotides matching TRBD1. J was trimmed by 9 bases and V by 3 bases; bases with no gene match: 7. The germline V gene encodes CDR1 KGHSH and CDR2 LQKENI. There are 15 residues in the CDR3. The CDR3, as DNA: TGTGCCAGCTCACCTGCCAGGACAGGGGGACAAAAACTGTTTTTT. Encoded protein: CASSPARTGGQKLFF.

The chain couples TRBV19 to TRBJ1-5; D is unresolved. The V end was cut by 3 bases, the J end by 2 bases, with 8 bases between. Germline lookup yields CDR1 LNHDA and CDR2 SQIVND (reference sequence). This CDR3 spans 14 amino acids. In DNA form, the CDR3 reads TGTGCCAGTAGTATCGGACTTGGCAATCAGCCCCAGCATTTT. This codes for CASSIGLGNQPQHF. The full variable domain, rest sourced from reference TRBV19 and TRBJ1-5, is DGGITQSPKYLFRKEGQNVTLSCEQNLNHDAMYWYRQDPGQGLRLIYYSQIVNDFQKGDIAEGYSVSREKKESFPLTVTSAQKNPTAFYLCASSIGLGNQPQHFGDGTRLSIL.

The chain employs TRBV19 and TRBJ2-1, with D maybe TRBD2 (5 bases). Trimming took off 3 bases at V and 7 bases at J, with 19 bases between the two ends. Germline assignment: CDR1 LNHDA and CDR2 SQIVND (reference sequence). This CDR3 is built from 16 residues. CDR3 region: CASSMGRSGSINEQFF. The CDR3 region has the DNA TGTGCCAGTAGTATGGGCAGAAGCGGATCAATTAATGAGCAGTTCTTC.

This clone has only one observation. This chain connects TRBV7-8 to TRBJ2-5; 9 nucleotides agree with TRBD2. Germline V lookup: CDR1 SGHVS, CDR2 FQNEAQ. The CDR3 totals 18 residues. With 2 bases clipped from V and 1 base from J, the junction kept 11 bases outside the gene matches. The DNA for the CDR3 is TGTGCCAGCAGCTTATTAGCGGGAGCTCGGGGGGGCCAAGAGACCCAGTACTTC. This sequence encodes CASSLLAGARGGQETQYF.

The chain is built from TRBV11-2 and TRBJ2-7; 8 bases are a match to TRBD2. Germline V gives CDR1 SGHAT, CDR2 FQNNGV. This CDR3 is 16 amino acids long. V was pared by 5 bases and J by 5 bases, with 14 bases of the junction left unmatched. In DNA, the CDR3 is TGTGCCAGCAGCCTCGTCGGAGCGGGAGTAAAGAACGAGCAGTACTTC. As protein: CASSLVGAGVKNEQYF.

The chain carries TRBV4-1 and TRBJ1-1; no definite D call. The CDR3 length is 13 residues. CDR1 MGHRA and CDR2 YSYEKL come from the germline V gene. V lost 0 bases and J lost 3, with 5 bases in between. CDR3 amino acids: CASSQDRYTEAFF. The CDR3 nucleotides read TGCGCCAGCAGCCAAGACAGGTACACTGAAGCTTTCTTT.

The chain couples TRBV18 to TRBJ2-6; D unresolved. Trimming cost V 7 bases and J 1 base, with 8 bases left between them. Germline V gene sequence: CDR1 KGHSH, CDR2 LQKENI. The CDR3 consists of 14 residues. Here the CDR3 DNA reads TGTGCCAGCTACGAGGATTCTGGGGCCAACGTCCTGACTTTC. Protein sequence: CASYEDSGANVLTF.

The chain couples TRBV9 to TRBJ1-2; D perhaps matches TRBD1 (6 bases). This CDR3 has 14 amino acids. CDR1 and CDR2 from the germline V gene are SGDLS and YYNGEE. Trimming cost V 0 bases and J 12 bases, with 18 bases left between them. The CDR3 coding sequence is TGTGCCAGCAGCGTAGACGGGGGCTTGGGTGTGAACACCTTC. Translated: CASSVDGGLGVNTF.

The CDR3 coding sequence is TGTGCCAGTAGTATAGTAGGGACGGCCTATGGCTACACCTTC. This gives the protein CASSIVGTAYGYTF. This rearrangement joins TRBV19 to TRBJ1-2; TRBD1 might be the D (5 bases). Germline CDR1 and CDR2: LNHDA and SQIVND (reference sequence). Trimming pared 1 base from V and 4 bases from J, leaving 10 bases between. The CDR3 has 14 residues.

This sequence joins TRBV28 and TRBJ1-1, with 11 bases matching TRBD1. This CDR3 region has 15 residues. Germline V gives CDR1 MDHEN, CDR2 SYDVKM. V trimming: 5 bases; J trimming: 0 bases; junction bases outside the gene matches: 2. This chain's CDR3 is CASSGDRGMNTEAFF. DNA of the CDR3: TGTGCCAGCAGTGGGGACAGGGGGATGAACACTGAAGCTTTCTTT.

The chain carries TRBV10-3 and TRBJ2-1, with D maybe TRBD2 (5 bases). The CDR3 length is 12 residues. Trimming cost V 10 bases and J 8 bases, with 15 bases left between them. Germline V lookup: CDR1 ENHRY, CDR2 SYGVKD. The CDR3 sequence is CATQTIGDEQFF. As DNA, the CDR3 is TGTGCCACCCAGACTATAGGCGATGAGCAGTTCTTC.

The J gene is TRBJ2-1, the V gene TRBV6-5, with TRBD2 matching 11 bases. The germline gives CDR1 MNHEY, CDR2 SVGAGI. After removal of 10 bases from V and 8 bases from J, the junction contained 10 bases not matched to a gene. This CDR3 has 14 residues. The CDR3 DNA reads as TGTGCCACAACTAGCGGGGGTGGTTTCGATGAGCAGTTCTTC. Amino acids: CATTSGGGFDEQFF.

This chain connects TRBV7-9 to TRBJ2-7; D unclear. CDR1 SEHNR and CDR2 FQNEAQ come from the germline V gene (reference sequence). Trimming shortened V by 1 base and J by 6 bases, and 4 bases separated the two germline ends. The CDR3 contains 11 residues. As DNA, the CDR3 is TGTGCCAGCAGCTTAGTAAGCGAGCAGTACTTC. This sequence encodes CASSLVSEQYF.

The chain is built from TRBV15 and TRBJ2-4, with D hard to call. Germline values: CDR1 LNHNV, CDR2 YYDKDF (reference sequence). The CDR3 loop spans 17 amino acids. V gave up 2 bases and J gave up 0 bases, with 14 bases separating them. Here the CDR3 DNA reads TGTGCCACCAGCAGATCAGCGCAGGTCCTAGCCAAAAACATTCAGTACTTC. This sequence encodes CATSRSAQVLAKNIQYF.

The chain joins TRBV18 to TRBJ2-5; D gene ambiguous. The J call may be incorrect, as the DNA end agrees better with TRBJ2-7. Germline-derived CDR1 and CDR2 are KGHSH and LQKENI. This CDR3 region has 13 residues. In DNA form, the CDR3 reads TGTGCCAGCTCCATAGACGGAGCCTACGAGCAGTACTTC. Translation gives CASSIDGAYEQYF.

CDR3 in DNA: TGTGCCAGCAGCTTAGGCCACAATGAGCAGTTCTTC. Amino acids: CASSLGHNEQFF. V and J are TRBV7-2 and TRBJ2-1; D gene ambiguous. The ends were cut back, 1 base at V and 5 bases at J, with 3 bases in the middle. This CDR3 spans 12 amino acids. From germline, CDR1 is SGHTA and CDR2 FQGNSA.

This chain links TRBV7-9 with TRBJ2-7; 7 bases map to TRBD2. V was pared by 5 bases and J by 2 bases, with 15 bases of the junction left unmatched. CDR1 and CDR2 (germline): SEHNR, FQNEAQ (reference sequence). There are 17 residues in the CDR3. The CDR3 reads CASSPPRPGRVTYEQYF. In nucleotides, the CDR3 is TGTGCCAGCAGCCCTCCAAGACCTGGGAGGGTCACCTACGAGCAGTACTTC.

The chain has TRBV7-9 and TRBJ1-2; D uncertain. This CDR3 comprises 15 residues. Deletions cut 5 bases from V and 1 base from J, with 14 bases between. CDR1 is SEHNR and CDR2 is FQNEAQ in the germline V gene (reference sequence). The CDR3 DNA is TGTGCCAGCAGCGGACCTCTGGACGGTAACTATGGCTACACCTTC. The encoded protein is CASSGPLDGNYGYTF.